This T cell receptor beta chain appears in the sequencing data of a study of shared clonotypes between healthy human individuals. Study at large: A donor's plate count was three for CD4 naive and three for CD4 memory; CD8 naive had two and CD8 memory one. Notes on the study in general: Naive CD4 clonotypes were shared across a handful of donors at roughly 5.3%.

V dropped 3 bases and J dropped 0 bases, with 16 bases sitting between them. CDR1 is SGHDN and CDR2 is FVKESK in the germline V gene. This CDR3 comprises 17 residues. This clone was found once. As yet, its antigen is unknown. This was a deep-level run. Method: immunoSEQ multiplex PCR; TCRdb's copy keeps in-frame clones and lacks some. Among around 2,000,000 clones listed, 85% to 95% were seen once. It was CD45RO-negative cells, positively selected for CCR7, that made up naive CD8 cells, with terminally differentiated effector memory CD45RA+ cells excluded. The rearrangement uses TRBV14 and TRBJ2-3; D is uncertain. The sequenced sample was naive CD8+ T cells from PBMCs. This receptor was obtained from a young man in good health. Some clones in this sample may be carry-over from other donors' samples. CDR3 amino acids: CASSHFPSDPSTDTQYF. The DNA for the CDR3 is TGTGCCAGCAGCCACTTCCCGAGCGACCCTAGCACAGATACGCAGTATTTT.